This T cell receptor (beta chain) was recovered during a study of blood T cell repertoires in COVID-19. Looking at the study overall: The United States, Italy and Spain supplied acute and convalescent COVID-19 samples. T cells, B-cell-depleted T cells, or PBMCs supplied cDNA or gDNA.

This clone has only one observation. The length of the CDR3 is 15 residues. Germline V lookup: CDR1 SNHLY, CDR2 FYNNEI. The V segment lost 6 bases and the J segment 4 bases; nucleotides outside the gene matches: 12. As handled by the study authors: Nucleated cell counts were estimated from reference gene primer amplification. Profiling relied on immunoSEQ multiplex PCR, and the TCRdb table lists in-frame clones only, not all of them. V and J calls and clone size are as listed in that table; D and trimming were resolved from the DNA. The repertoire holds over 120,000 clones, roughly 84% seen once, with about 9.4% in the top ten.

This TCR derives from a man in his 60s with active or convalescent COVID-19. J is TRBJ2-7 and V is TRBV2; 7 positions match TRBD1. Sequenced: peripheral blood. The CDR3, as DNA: TGTGCCAGCAGGGGGAGCCGGGACAGCCAATACGAGCAGTACTTC. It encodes CASRGSRDSQYEQYF. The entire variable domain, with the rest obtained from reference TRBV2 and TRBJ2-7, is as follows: EPEVTQTPSHQVTQMGQEVILRCVPISNHLYFYWYRQILGQKVEFLVSFYNNEISEKSEIFDDQFSVERPDGSNFTLKIRSTKLEDSAMYFCASRGSRDSQYEQYFGPGTRLTVT.